These 27 T cell receptor beta chains were all obtained from the same sample, sequenced in a study of breast tumors, draining lymph nodes, adjacent tissues. One entry per CDR3 protein, called by TCRdb with MiXCR from the multiplex PCR reads. In the table there are 45,000 to 65,000 distinct CDR3 sequences, over 40% of which are singletons. The specimen sequenced was breast tumor tissue. The receptors here all came from a female donor with breast cancer. Some clones in this sample may be carry-over from other donors' samples.

On this clonotype: A read error is likely, as this CDR3 ends without the conserved phenylalanine or tryptophan. The chain has TRBV14 and TRBJ2-3; perhaps TRBD1 as D (6 bases). Germline assignment: CDR1 SGHDN and CDR2 FVKESK. This CDR3 has 13 amino acids. Deletions cut 11 bases from V and 7 bases from J, with 19 bases between. The DNA of the CDR3 is TGTGCCGGCGGAAATAGGGGGTCACATACGCAGTATTCC. Translating gives CAGGNRGSHTQYS.

The chain has TRBV11-2 and TRBJ1-6, with D maybe TRBD1 (6 bases). V lost 0 bases and J 9 bases, leaving 21 bases between the germline ends. Germline V gene sequence: CDR1 SGHAT, CDR2 FQNNGV. The CDR3 covers 18 residues. The chain's CDR3 is CASSLDASTGHYSSPLHF. The DNA of the CDR3 is TGTGCCAGCAGCTTAGACGCCTCGACGGGACACTACAGTTCACCCCTCCACTTT.

The V call is TRBV12-3 or TRBV12-4, the J call TRBJ1-1; 7 bases map to TRBD1. This CDR3 has 15 amino acids. V lost 5 bases and J lost 4; bases outside the gene matches: 10. CDR3 sequence reads: CASSQYHRGSTEAFF. The CDR3 DNA follows: TGTGCCAGCAGTCAATACCACAGGGGCAGCACTGAAGCTTTCTTT.

This clonotype is medium-sized. The chain links TRBV10-3 to TRBJ2-1; D remains ambiguous. Looked up from germline, CDR1 is ENHRY and CDR2 is SYGVKD. CDR3 length: 17 amino acids. The V gene lost 0 bases and the J gene lost 2 bases, with 14 bases spanning the gap. The CDR3: CAISESMGSTTYNEQFF. The CDR3 nucleotides read TGTGCCATCAGTGAGTCGATGGGTAGCACCACCTACAATGAGCAGTTCTTC.

In this sample, this clonotype turned up once. This chain uses TRBV9 with TRBJ2-6; possibly TRBD1 for D (6 bases). This CDR3 comprises 13 residues. From germline, CDR1 is SGDLS and CDR2 YYNGEE. The V and J ends lost 4 bases and 9 bases respectively, with 11 bases between them. The DNA for the CDR3 is TGTGCCAGCAGCATAGGACAGTTCAACGTCCTGACTTTC. Residues: CASSIGQFNVLTF.

This clonotype was recorded many times. The V and J genes are TRBV6-1 and TRBJ2-4, with no clear D. Germline-derived CDR1 and CDR2 are MNHNS and SASEGT. CDR3 length: 14 residues. The V end was cut by 0 bases, the J end by 8 bases, with 11 bases between. CDR3 sequence reads: CASSEALQSYIQYF. CDR3 sequence (DNA): TGTGCCAGCAGTGAAGCGCTTCAATCCTACATTCAGTACTTC.

The chain joins TRBV20-1 to TRBJ2-1, with TRBD2 matching 11 bases. Germline CDR1 reads DFQATT; CDR2 reads SNEGSKA (reference sequence). CDR3 length: 15 amino acids. Unmatched junction bases numbered 12, after V lost 5 bases and J lost 9 bases. CDR3 nucleotide sequence: TGCAGTGCTCACTCACTAGCGGGAGTCGTGGGTGAGCAGTTCTTC. It codes for CSAHSLAGVVGEQFF.

V is TRBV5-1 and J is TRBJ1-2; no definite D call. Germline V gives CDR1 SGHRS, CDR2 YFSETQ. The CDR3 spans 14 residues. V lost 3 bases and J 12 bases, leaving 21 bases between the germline ends. The CDR3 DNA reads TGCGCCAGCAGCTCCGTAGGGTCGTTCTCTGGAAACACCTTC. This sequence encodes CASSSVGSFSGNTF.

There are a few counts of this clonotype. The DNA is omitted, as the CDR3 cannot be located on it reliably, and the CDR3 follows TCRdb's listing. V is TRBV5-8 and J is TRBJ2-7; the table's D call, TRBD2, was not checked against the DNA. CDR1 is SGHTS, CDR2 YDEGEE, per germline. Counting both end residues, the CDR3 totals 21 amino acids. The CDR3 loop reads CASSFYICSARKRGRSYEQYF.

The rearrangement joins TRBV4-3 to TRBJ2-7, with D possibly being TRBD2 (6 bases). Germline V gives CDR1 LGHNA, CDR2 YSLEER. The CDR3 is 14 residues long. Trimming took 1 base from V and 4 from J, leaving 11 bases between them. In DNA form, the CDR3 reads TGCGCCAGCAGCCAAGCTTACGGGACTTACGAGCAGTACTTC. It yields the protein CASSQAYGTYEQYF.

Many counts were recorded for this clonotype. Here the CDR3 reads CASSLGFSGISYEQYF. The CDR3 coding sequence is TGTGCCAGCAGCTTAGGGTTTAGCGGTATCTCCTACGAGCAGTACTTC. J is TRBJ2-7 and V is TRBV7-2; tentative D call: TRBD2 (6 bases). The CDR3 loop spans 16 amino acids. V was shortened by 1 base and J by 0 bases, with 13 bases between the two germline ends. Germline CDR1 is SGHTA and CDR2 is FQGNSA.

This clonotype was recorded at least ten times. The chain employs TRBV15 and TRBJ2-3, with D perhaps matching TRBD2 (6 bases). The CDR3 has 16 residues. Germline V gene lookup returns CDR1 LNHNV and CDR2 YYDKDF (reference sequence). V dropped 4 bases and J dropped 2 bases, with 16 bases sitting between them. Here the CDR3 reads CATSKTDGRDTDTQYF. The CDR3 nucleotides read TGTGCCACCAGCAAAACTGATGGGCGGGACACAGATACGCAGTATTTT.

This clonotype has ten or more counts. This chain uses TRBV15 with TRBJ1-5, with D possibly being TRBD1 (5 bases). The V end lost 0 bases, the J end lost 4 bases, and 10 bases lay between the germline ends. The germline V gene encodes CDR1 LNHNV and CDR2 YYDKDF (reference sequence). CDR3 length equals 15 residues. The CDR3 region has the DNA TGTGCCACCAGCAGAGAGGGGAGGGGAAATCAGCCCCAGCATTTT. Translated: CATSREGRGNQPQHF.

This clonotype was counted ten times or more. The rearrangement links TRBV12-3 or TRBV12-4 to TRBJ2-1; D call uncertain. The ends were cut back, 0 bases at V and 15 bases at J, with 18 bases in the middle. The CDR3 runs to 14 residues. CDR3 in DNA: TGTGCCAGCAGTTTAGCTGCGTCAGGTAATATGCCGTTCTTC. It yields the protein CASSLAASGNMPFF.

At least ten counts were recorded for this clonotype. The chain has TRBV27 and TRBJ2-3; 7 positions match TRBD2. The germline V gene has CDR1 MNHEY and CDR2 SMNVEV (reference sequence). CDR3 length equals 18 residues. The V segment lost 10 bases and the J segment 0 bases; nucleotides outside the gene matches: 19. The CDR3 bases are TGTGCCACCGCTAGCGACCCCAGGTCTAGCGGAAGCACAGATACGCAGTATTTT. Amino acids: CATASDPRSSGSTDTQYF.

This clonotype was counted ten times or more. The J gene is TRBJ1-5, the V gene TRBV7-2; D remains ambiguous. Germline-derived CDR1 and CDR2 are SGHTA and FQGNSA. The CDR3 is 14 residues long. Trimming shortened V by 4 bases and J by 0 bases, and 7 bases separated the two germline ends. This CDR3 is CASSYTNSNQPQHF. The CDR3 bases are TGTGCCAGCAGCTACACAAATAGCAATCAGCCCCAGCATTTT. The variable domain in full, with the rest retrieved from reference TRBV7-2 and TRBJ1-5, is GAGVSQSPSNKVTEKGKDVELRCDPISGHTALYWYRQSLGQGLEFLIYFQGNSAPDKSGLPSDRFSAERTGGSVSTLTIQRTQQEDSAVYLCASSYTNSNQPQHFGDGTRLSIL.

This clonotype occurred many times. The V gene is TRBV9, the J gene TRBJ2-3, with 11 bases matching TRBD2. The CDR3 totals 16 residues. Germline CDR1 reads SGDLS; CDR2 reads YYNGEE. V gave up 3 bases and J gave up 4 bases; unmatched junction bases: 7. The DNA of the CDR3 is TGTGCCAGCAGCGGTGGGACTAGCGGTTCCCCAGATACGCAGTATTTT. As protein: CASSGGTSGSPDTQYF.

To note about this clonotype: A read error is likely, as this CDR3 ends without the conserved phenylalanine or tryptophan. The gene calls are TRBV9 and TRBJ2-5; unclear D gene. The germline CDR1 and CDR2 sequences are SGDLS and YYNGEE. The CDR3 loop spans 13 amino acids. The CDR3 DNA reads TGTGCCAGCAGCGTGAACAATCAAGAGGCCCAGTACTCC. Its protein product is CASSVNNQEAQYS.

This clonotype was seen at least ten times. This sequence joins TRBV5-5 and TRBJ2-7; TRBD1 agrees at 7 bases. The CDR3 runs to 14 residues. Germline CDR1 and CDR2: SGHKS and YYEKEE (reference sequence). Unmatched junction bases numbered 2, after V lost 2 bases and J lost 0 bases. CDR3 sequence (DNA): TGTGCCAGCAGCTTACAGGGGTTCTCCTACGAGCAGTACTTC. This gives the protein CASSLQGFSYEQYF.

Ten or more counts support this clonotype. This rearrangement joins TRBV7-2 to TRBJ2-7; D gene unclear. Looked up from germline, CDR1 is SGHTA and CDR2 is FQGNSA. This CDR3 is 13 amino acids long. V was pared by 2 bases and J by 3 bases, with 8 bases between. CDR3 sequence reads: CASSLSSRYEQYF. In DNA, the CDR3 is TGTGCCAGCAGCTTATCATCCCGCTACGAGCAGTACTTC.

In this sample, this clonotype turned up many times. The CDR3: CASSHRTDPEQYF. The DNA for the CDR3 is TGTGCCAGCAGCCACAGGACAGATCCCGAGCAGTACTTC. V is TRBV3-1 and J is TRBJ2-7, with a possible D match to TRBD1 (6 bases). With 3 bases removed from V and 6 bases from J, the gap between germline ends came to 12 bases. Germline assignment: CDR1 LGHDT and CDR2 YNNKEL (reference sequence). The CDR3 contains 13 residues.

With regard to this clonotype: It is likely a read error, because the conserved phenylalanine at the end of the CDR3 is missing. V usage is TRBV6-2 or TRBV6-3 and J usage is TRBJ2-7; a weak D match, TRBD2 (6 bases). V dropped 6 bases and J dropped 8 bases, with 23 bases sitting between them. Germline assignment: CDR1 MNHEY and CDR2 SVGEGT. The CDR3 contains 15 residues. CDR3 nucleotides: TGTGCCAGCAGCCAGGGAGGAGGGTTAATTTTCAAGCAGTACCTC. Translated: CASSQGGGLIFKQYL.

This clonotype came up many times. A much larger clone sits a single nucleotide away, making a read error possible. The chain combines TRBV6-1 with TRBJ2-7, with D tentatively TRBD2 (5 bases). There are 18 residues in the CDR3. Germline CDR1 reads MNHNS; CDR2 reads SASEGT. The germline V and J ends were trimmed by 5 bases and 4 bases, with 27 bases remaining between them. The CDR3 loop reads CASSHLIGISNSRYEQYF. The DNA of the CDR3 is TGTGCCAGCAGTCACCTCATCGGGATTAGTAATTCAAGGTACGAGCAGTACTTC.

This clonotype came up many times. This chain connects TRBV5-1 to TRBJ2-2; D is tentatively TRBD1 or TRBD2 (5 bases each). Trimming removed 6 bases at V and 5 bases at J, with 20 bases between. This CDR3 contains 16 residues. In germline, CDR1 is SGHRS, CDR2 YFSETQ. CDR3 nucleotide sequence: TGCGCCAGCACCGTGGGAGAGACAGCTTATACCGGGGAGCTGTTTTTT. Residues: CASTVGETAYTGELFF.

There are many counts of this clonotype. The chain recombines TRBV7-8 with TRBJ2-1, with 7 bases aligning to TRBD2. Germline-derived CDR1 and CDR2 are SGHVS and FQNEAQ. The CDR3 has 16 amino acids. Trimming removed 2 bases from V and 8 bases from J; junction bases left unmatched: 12. CDR3 region: CASSLNRAGLSDEQFF. DNA for the CDR3: TGTGCCAGCAGCTTAAACAGAGCGGGACTCTCGGATGAGCAGTTCTTC. The entire variable domain, with the rest obtained from reference TRBV7-8 and TRBJ2-1, is as follows: GAGVSQSPRYKVAKRGQDVALRCDPISGHVSLFWYQQALGQGPEFLTYFQNEAQLDKSGLPSDRFFAERPEGSVSTLKIQRTQQEDSAVYLCASSLNRAGLSDEQFFGPGTRLTVL.

The table lists this clonotype with a few counts. The genes are TRBV7-3 and TRBJ2-2; D tentatively fits TRBD1 or TRBD2 (5 bases each). The germline V gene encodes CDR1 SGHTA and CDR2 FQGTGA. V lost 5 bases and J 5 bases, leaving 18 bases between the germline ends. The CDR3 sequence is 16 residues long. The CDR3 here is CASSDPLMGETGELFF. DNA for the CDR3: TGTGCCAGCAGCGACCCCCTAATGGGGGAAACCGGGGAGCTGTTTTTT.

The chain is built from TRBV20-1 and TRBJ1-2; 9 nucleotides match TRBD1. V shed 6 bases, J shed 0 bases, and the junction held 8 bases outside the gene matches. The germline gives CDR1 DFQATT, CDR2 SNEGSKA (reference sequence). This CDR3 is 15 amino acids long. The CDR3 DNA reads as TGCAGTGCAAGGGACAGGGAGGACGCTAACTATGGCTACACCTTC. This translates into CSARDREDANYGYTF.